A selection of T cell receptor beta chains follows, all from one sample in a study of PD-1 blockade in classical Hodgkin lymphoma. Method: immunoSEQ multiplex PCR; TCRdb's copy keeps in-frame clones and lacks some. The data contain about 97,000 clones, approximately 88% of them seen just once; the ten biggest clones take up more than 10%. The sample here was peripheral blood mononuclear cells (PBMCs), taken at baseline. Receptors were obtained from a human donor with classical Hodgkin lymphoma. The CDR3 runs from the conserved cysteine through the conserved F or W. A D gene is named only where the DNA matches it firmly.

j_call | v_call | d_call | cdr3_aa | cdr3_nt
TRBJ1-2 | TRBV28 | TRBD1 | CASRRDRWTNYGYTF | TGTGCCAGCAGGCGGGACAGATGGACGAACTATGGCTACACCTTC
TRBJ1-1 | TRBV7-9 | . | CASSLRTGKNTEAFF | TGTGCCAGCAGCCTTCGGACCGGGAAGAACACTGAAGCTTTCTTT
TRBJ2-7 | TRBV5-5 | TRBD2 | CASRWTSDSGEQYF | TGTGCCAGCAGGTGGACTAGCGACAGCGGCGAGCAGTACTTC
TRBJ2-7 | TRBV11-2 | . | CAIGGDSEQYF | TGTGCCATCGGAGGGGATTCGGAGCAGTACTTC
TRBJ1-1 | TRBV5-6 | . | CASSRVGVNTEAFF | TGTGCCAGCAGCCGCGTAGGGGTGAACACTGAAGCTTTCTTT
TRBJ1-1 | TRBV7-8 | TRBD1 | CASSSRQGRTEAFF | TGTGCCAGCAGCTCGAGACAGGGGCGGACTGAAGCTTTCTTT
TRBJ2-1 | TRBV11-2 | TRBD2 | CASSPPGLAHNEQFF | TGTGCCAGCAGCCCTCCGGGACTAGCTCATAATGAGCAGTTCTTC
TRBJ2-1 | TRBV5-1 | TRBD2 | CASSPSGLRNEQFF | TGCGCCAGCAGCCCTAGCGGGCTTAGGAATGAGCAGTTCTTC
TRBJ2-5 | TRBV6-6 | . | CASSYADQETQYF | TGTGCCAGCAGTTACGCGGATCAAGAGACCCAGTACTTC
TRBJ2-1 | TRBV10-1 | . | CASSESLWEQFF | TGCGCCAGCAGTGAGTCCTTATGGGAGCAGTTCTTC
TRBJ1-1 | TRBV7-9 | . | CASSLALDLITFF | TGTGCCAGCAGCTTAGCCCTGGACCTCATTACTTTCTTT